The sequence of this T cell receptor beta chain was determined in a study of T cell changes during pregnancy in multiple sclerosis. Method: immunoSEQ multiplex PCR; TCRdb's copy keeps in-frame clones and lacks some. The table has more than 90,000 clones, 92% seen once. This CDR3 is built from 16 residues. Germline CDR1 is SGHNT and CDR2 is YYREEE (reference sequence). The ends were cut back, 3 bases at V and 0 bases at J, with 13 bases in the middle. Sequencing was performed on peripheral blood, taken in the third trimester of pregnancy. The TCR was taken from a female donor with multiple sclerosis, enrolled in a pregnancy study. This chain links TRBV5-4 with TRBJ1-5; D ambiguous. Here the CDR3 DNA reads TGTGCCAGCAGCTCAGAACCGGGTAATAGCAATCAGCCCCAGCATTTT. Its protein product is CASSSEPGNSNQPQHF.